Listed below are T cell receptor beta chains from one sample, sequenced in a study of T cell repertoires in cytomegalovirus infection. Each CDR3 protein is one row after TCRdb ran MiXCR on the reads. The repertoire has approximately 700,000 distinct CDR3 sequences, roughly 36% of them found once; the top ten carry 2.5% to 3%. Sequenced material: PBMCs. Source of these receptors: a human donor in good health (CMV status not recorded). Some clones in this sample may be carry-over from other donors' samples. Both conserved end residues are part of each CDR3. The D gene is left open where the match is weak. Clone size is shown for a subset of rows, as once, few, many or a class of expanded clone.

size	length	D	J	V	CDR3	DNA
few	13	.	TRBJ2-7	TRBV2	CATSGRRPYEQYF	TGTGCCACCTCGGGAAGGCGGCCCTACGAGCAGTACTTC
many	16	.	TRBJ1-3	TRBV7-8	CASIETRIFLGNTIYF	TGTGCCAGCATCGAAACTCGAATCTTTTTAGGAAACACCATATATTTT
few	17	.	TRBJ2-1	TRBV24-1	CATSDTSGEGVHNEQFF	TGTGCCACCAGTGATACCAGTGGGGAGGGGGTCCACAATGAGCAGTTCTTC
.	16	TRBD2	TRBJ2-5	TRBV5-1	CASSLALAGGSETQYF	TGCGCCAGCAGTCTAGCTCTAGCGGGAGGATCAGAGACCCAGTACTTC
.	14	TRBD1	TRBJ1-1	TRBV5-8	CASSFRGDSTEAFF	TGTGCCAGCAGCTTCCGGGGGGACAGCACTGAAGCTTTCTTT
.	15	.	TRBJ1-4	TRBV10-3	CAIIESTATNEKLFF	TGTGCCATCATTGAGTCGACAGCAACTAATGAAAAACTGTTTTTT
.	12	.	TRBJ1-1	TRBV7-9	CASSPTATEAFF	TGTGCCAGCAGCCCGACCGCCACTGAAGCTTTCTTT
.	19	TRBD1	TRBJ1-5	TRBV28	CASSLWGQGFVTGNQPQHF	TGTGCCAGCAGTTTATGGGGACAGGGCTTTGTAACGGGCAATCAGCCCCAGCATTTT
many	15	.	TRBJ2-1	TRBV7-8	CASSFGPGSYNEQFF	TGTGCCAGCAGCTTTGGACCGGGCTCCTACAATGAGCAGTTCTTC
.	16	.	TRBJ1-2	TRBV6-5	CASSYSPGAQTYGYTF	TGTGCCAGCAGTTACTCCCCAGGGGCCCAGACCTATGGCTACACCTTC
few	12	.	TRBJ2-7	TRBV20-1	CSASAWGYEQYF	TGCAGTGCTAGTGCTTGGGGCTACGAGCAGTACTTC
many	15	.	TRBJ2-1	TRBV7-8	CASSLEAVNYNEQFF	TGTGCCAGCAGCTTAGAAGCGGTGAATTACAATGAGCAGTTCTTC
.	16	.	TRBJ1-2	TRBV24-1	CATSDPRTQNGGGYTF	TGTGCCACCAGTGATCCCCGGACCCAAAACGGGGGTGGCTACACCTTC
.	17	TRBD1	TRBJ1-1	TRBV6-1	CASSEYGTGYMNTEAFF	TGTGCCAGCAGTGAATATGGGACAGGCTATATGAACACTGAAGCTTTCTTT
.	14	.	TRBJ2-3	TRBV29-1	CSVERGFGADTQYF	TGCAGCGTTGAACGGGGATTTGGGGCAGATACGCAGTATTTT
few	13	.	TRBJ2-1	TRBV12-3/TRBV12-4	CASSFQEYNEQFF	TGTGCCAGCAGTTTTCAGGAATACAATGAGCAGTTCTTC
.	13	.	TRBJ2-4	TRBV28	CASSLNSVTPQYF	TGTGCCAGCAGTTTAAATTCGGTAACTCCGCAGTACTTC
once	15	TRBD2	TRBJ2-5	TRBV20-1	CSARDTGGLKETQYF	TGCAGTGCTAGAGATACGGGAGGCCTAAAAGAGACCCAGTACTTC
few	13	.	TRBJ2-1	TRBV7-2	CASSLIEGNEQFF	TGTGCCAGCAGCTTAATCGAGGGGAATGAGCAGTTCTTC
.	13	.	TRBJ2-5	TRBV25-1	CASSPQIQETQYF	TGTGCCAGCAGTCCTCAAATCCAAGAGACCCAGTACTTC
.	13	.	TRBJ2-1	TRBV19	CASSIPRRNEQFF	TGTGCCAGTAGTATCCCTCGACGGAATGAGCAGTTCTTC
few	13	.	TRBJ2-7	TRBV7-2	CASSPERGYEQYF	TGTGCCAGCAGCCCGGAAAGGGGTTACGAGCAGTACTTC
.	17	.	TRBJ2-2	TRBV12-3/TRBV12-4	CASRGLADRPNTGELFF	TGTGCCAGCAGGGGACTCGCGGACAGACCGAACACCGGGGAGCTGTTTTTT
few	13	.	TRBJ2-1	TRBV6-1	CASSEAHQGRQFF	TGTGCCAGCAGTGAAGCGCACCAGGGACGGCAGTTCTTC
.	15	.	TRBJ2-7	TRBV7-9	CASNNPGDPLYEQYF	TGTGCCAGCAACAACCCAGGGGACCCTCTCTACGAGCAGTACTTC
.	15	.	TRBJ1-1	TRBV7-9	CASSLAGASDTEAFF	TGTGCCAGCAGCTTAGCGGGGGCGAGCGACACTGAAGCTTTCTTT
few	13	.	TRBJ2-7	TRBV11-2	CASSLERVLEQYF	TGTGCCAGCAGCTTAGAGCGGGTCCTCGAGCAGTACTTC
few	19	TRBD1	TRBJ1-5	TRBV7-8	CASSFKDREEAYSNQPQHF	TGTGCCAGCAGCTTCAAAGACAGGGAGGAGGCGTATAGCAATCAGCCCCAGCATTTT
.	15	TRBD2	TRBJ2-2	TRBV28	CASSFFGGGTGELFF	TGTGCCAGCAGTTTTTTCGGCGGGGGAACCGGGGAGCTGTTTTTT
few	15	.	TRBJ1-5	TRBV6-2/TRBV6-3	CASKGGGGGNQPQHF	TGTGCCAGCAAGGGGGGAGGGGGAGGCAATCAGCCCCAGCATTTT
.	14	.	TRBJ1-1	TRBV20-1	CSAQRQAANTEAFF	TGCAGTGCTCAGAGACAGGCCGCTAACACTGAAGCTTTCTTT
few	14	TRBD1	TRBJ1-5	TRBV28	CASKTDRVQQPQHF	TGTGCCAGCAAAACGGACAGGGTCCAACAGCCCCAGCATTTT
.	12	TRBD2	TRBJ2-1	TRBV2	CASSESGRQQFF	TGTGCCAGCAGTGAGAGCGGGAGACAGCAGTTCTTC
.	16	TRBD1	TRBJ2-3	TRBV28	CASSLGWDRYTDTQYF	TGTGCCAGCAGTTTAGGCTGGGACAGGTACACAGATACGCAGTATTTT
.	12	.	TRBJ1-6	TRBV7-2	CASSPAVSPLHF	TGTGCCAGCAGCCCGGCTGTTTCACCCCTCCACTTT
few	15	.	TRBJ1-5	TRBV6-6	CATWDPGYSNQPQHF	TGTGCCACTTGGGATCCGGGCTATAGCAATCAGCCCCAGCATTTT
many	11	.	TRBJ1-1	TRBV7-8	CASAIDTEAFF	TGTGCCAGCGCTATCGACACTGAAGCTTTCTTT
.	14	.	TRBJ2-7	TRBV12-3/TRBV12-4	CASSHPLRGTEQYF	TGTGCCAGCAGCCACCCCTTGAGGGGAACCGAGCAGTACTTC
few	15	.	TRBJ1-4	TRBV7-9	CASSSTGNSNEKLFF	TGTGCCAGCAGCTCCACCGGGAATTCTAATGAAAAACTGTTTTTT
many	15	.	TRBJ1-2	TRBV7-6	CASSPAGLGGHGYTF	TGTGCCAGCAGCCCCGCGGGGTTGGGAGGTCATGGCTACACCTTC
many	13	.	TRBJ1-2	TRBV6-5	CASSYGGNYGYTF	TGTGCCAGCAGTTACGGGGGAAACTATGGCTACACCTTC